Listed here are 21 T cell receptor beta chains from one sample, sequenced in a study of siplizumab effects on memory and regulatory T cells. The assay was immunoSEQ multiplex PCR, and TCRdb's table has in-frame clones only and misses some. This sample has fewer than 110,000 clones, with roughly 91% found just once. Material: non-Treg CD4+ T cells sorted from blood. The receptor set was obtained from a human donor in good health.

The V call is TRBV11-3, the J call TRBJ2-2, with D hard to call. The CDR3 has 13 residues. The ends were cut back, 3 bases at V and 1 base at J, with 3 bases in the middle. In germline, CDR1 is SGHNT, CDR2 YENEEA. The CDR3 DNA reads TGTGCCAGCAGCTTCCAGAACACCGGGGAGCTGTTTTTT. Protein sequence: CASSFQNTGELFF.

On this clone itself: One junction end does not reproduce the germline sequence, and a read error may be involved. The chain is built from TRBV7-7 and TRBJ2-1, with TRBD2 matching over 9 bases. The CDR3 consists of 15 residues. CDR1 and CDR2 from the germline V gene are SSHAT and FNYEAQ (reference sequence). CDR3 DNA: TGTGCTAGCAGCTTAAGGTTGGCGGGAGGGAATGAGCAGTTCTTC. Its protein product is CASSLRLAGGNEQFF.

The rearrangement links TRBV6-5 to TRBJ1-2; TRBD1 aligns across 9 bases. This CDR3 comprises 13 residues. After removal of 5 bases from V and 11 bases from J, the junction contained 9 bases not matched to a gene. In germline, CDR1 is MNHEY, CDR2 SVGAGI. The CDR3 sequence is CASSEVGTGWYTF. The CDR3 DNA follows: TGTGCCAGCAGTGAAGTTGGGACAGGGTGGTACACCTTC.

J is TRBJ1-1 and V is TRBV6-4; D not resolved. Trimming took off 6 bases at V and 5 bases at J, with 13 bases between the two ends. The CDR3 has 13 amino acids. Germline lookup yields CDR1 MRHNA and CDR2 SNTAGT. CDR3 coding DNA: TGTGCCAGCAGAACGAGGGAATCGACTGAAGCTTTCTTT. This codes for CASRTRESTEAFF.

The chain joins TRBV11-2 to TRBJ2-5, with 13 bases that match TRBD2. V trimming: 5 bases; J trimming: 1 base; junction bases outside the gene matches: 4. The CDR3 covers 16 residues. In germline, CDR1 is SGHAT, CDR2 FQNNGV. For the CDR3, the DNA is TGTGCCAGCAGCCTCGGACTAGCGGGAGTCCAAGAGACCCAGTACTTC. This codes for CASSLGLAGVQETQYF.

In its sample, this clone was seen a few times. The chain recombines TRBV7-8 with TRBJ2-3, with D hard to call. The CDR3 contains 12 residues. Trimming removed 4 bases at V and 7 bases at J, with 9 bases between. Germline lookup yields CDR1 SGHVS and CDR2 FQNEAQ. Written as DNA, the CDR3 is TGTGCCAGCAGCTCCAACCAATATACGCAGTATTTT. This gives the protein CASSSNQYTQYF.

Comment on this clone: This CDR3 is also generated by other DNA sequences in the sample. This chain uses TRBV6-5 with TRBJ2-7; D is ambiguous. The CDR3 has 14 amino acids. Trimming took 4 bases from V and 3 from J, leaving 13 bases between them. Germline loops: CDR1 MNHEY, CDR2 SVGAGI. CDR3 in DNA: TGTGCCAGCAGTTCGCCCCAGACGGGCTACGAGCAGTACTTC. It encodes CASSSPQTGYEQYF.

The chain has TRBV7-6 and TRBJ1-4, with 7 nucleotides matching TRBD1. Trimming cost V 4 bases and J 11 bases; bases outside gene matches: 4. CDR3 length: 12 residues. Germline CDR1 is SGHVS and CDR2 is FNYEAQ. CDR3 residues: CASSSGGRKLFF. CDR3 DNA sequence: TGTGCCAGCAGCTCAGGGGGGAGGAAACTGTTTTTT.

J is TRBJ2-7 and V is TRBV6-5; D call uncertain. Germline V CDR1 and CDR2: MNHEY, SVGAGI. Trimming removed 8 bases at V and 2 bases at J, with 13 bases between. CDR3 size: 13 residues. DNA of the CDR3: TGTGCCAGCGCCTTCGGCAGGACCTACGAGCAGTACTTC. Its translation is CASAFGRTYEQYF.

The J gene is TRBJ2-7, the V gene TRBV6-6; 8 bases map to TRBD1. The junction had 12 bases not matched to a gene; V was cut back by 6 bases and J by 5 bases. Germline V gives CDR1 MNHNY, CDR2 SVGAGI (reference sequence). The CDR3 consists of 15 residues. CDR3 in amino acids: CASRTSGTGTHEQYF. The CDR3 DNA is TGTGCCAGCAGAACGTCCGGGACAGGCACTCACGAGCAGTACTTC.

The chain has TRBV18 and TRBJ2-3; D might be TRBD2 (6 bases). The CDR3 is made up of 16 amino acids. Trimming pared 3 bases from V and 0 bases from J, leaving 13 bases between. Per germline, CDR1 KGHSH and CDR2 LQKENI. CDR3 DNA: TGTGCCAGCTCACCGACTCGGGGGTCTAGCACAGATACGCAGTATTTT. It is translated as CASSPTRGSSTDTQYF. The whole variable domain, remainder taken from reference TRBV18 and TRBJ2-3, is NAGVMQNPRHLVRRRGQEARLRCSPMKGHSHVYWYRQLPEEGLKFMVYLQKENIIDESGMPKERFSAEFPKEGPSILRIQQVVRGDSAAYFCASSPTRGSSTDTQYFGPGTRLTVL.

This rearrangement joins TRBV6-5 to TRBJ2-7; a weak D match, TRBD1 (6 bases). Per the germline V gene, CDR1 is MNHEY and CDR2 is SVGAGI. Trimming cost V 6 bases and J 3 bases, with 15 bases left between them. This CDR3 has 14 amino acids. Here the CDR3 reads CASSPQGLGYEQYF. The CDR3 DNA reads TGTGCCAGCAGCCCACAGGGTTTAGGCTACGAGCAGTACTTC.

The DNA for the CDR3 is TGTGCCAGTGGGACTAGCGGTCGCACCGGGGAGCTGTTTTTT. Its protein is CASGTSGRTGELFF. This chain links TRBV6-5 with TRBJ2-2; 11 bases map to TRBD2. The CDR3 totals 14 residues. After removal of 9 bases from V and 4 bases from J, the junction contained 4 bases not matched to a gene. CDR1 MNHEY and CDR2 SVGAGI come from the germline V gene.

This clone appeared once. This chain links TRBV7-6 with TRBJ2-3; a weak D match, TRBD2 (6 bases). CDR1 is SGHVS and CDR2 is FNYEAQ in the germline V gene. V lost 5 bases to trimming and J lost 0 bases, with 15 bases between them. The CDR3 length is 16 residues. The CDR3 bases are TGTGCCAGCAGCCTGGGGACTCACACTAGCACAGATACGCAGTATTTT. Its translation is CASSLGTHTSTDTQYF.

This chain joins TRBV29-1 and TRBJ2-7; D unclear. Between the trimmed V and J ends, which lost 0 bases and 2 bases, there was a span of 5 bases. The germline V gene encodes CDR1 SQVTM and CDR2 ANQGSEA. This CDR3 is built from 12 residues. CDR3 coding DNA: TGCAGCGTTGAAGATTTGCCCTACGAGCAGTACTTC. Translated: CSVEDLPYEQYF.

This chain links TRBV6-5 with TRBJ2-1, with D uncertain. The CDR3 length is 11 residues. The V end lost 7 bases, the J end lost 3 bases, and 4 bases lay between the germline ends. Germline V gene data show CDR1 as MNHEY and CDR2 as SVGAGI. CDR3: CASTNYNEQFF. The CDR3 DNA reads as TGTGCCAGCACCAACTACAATGAGCAGTTCTTC.

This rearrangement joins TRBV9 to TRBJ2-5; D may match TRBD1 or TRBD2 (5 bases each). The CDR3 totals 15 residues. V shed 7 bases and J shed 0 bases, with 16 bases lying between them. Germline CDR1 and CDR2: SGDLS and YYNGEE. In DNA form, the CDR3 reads TGTGCCAGCTCAACCACCGGGACGGACCAAGAGACCCAGTACTTC. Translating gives CASSTTGTDQETQYF.

CDR3 bases: TGTGCCAGTAGTATCTTACGACATCCCTCTTATGGCTACACCTTC. Translated, it gives CASSILRHPSYGYTF. The chain links TRBV19 to TRBJ1-2; D is uncertain. The CDR3 contains 15 residues. With 3 bases removed from V and 5 bases from J, the gap between germline ends came to 16 bases. Germline CDR1 and CDR2: LNHDA and SQIVND (reference sequence).

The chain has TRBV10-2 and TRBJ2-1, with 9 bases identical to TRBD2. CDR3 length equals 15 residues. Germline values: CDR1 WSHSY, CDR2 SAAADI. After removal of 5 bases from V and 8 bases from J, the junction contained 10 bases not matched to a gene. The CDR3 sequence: CASSRGTSLRDEQFF. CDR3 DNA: TGCGCCAGCAGTAGAGGGACTAGCTTAAGGGATGAGCAGTTCTTC.

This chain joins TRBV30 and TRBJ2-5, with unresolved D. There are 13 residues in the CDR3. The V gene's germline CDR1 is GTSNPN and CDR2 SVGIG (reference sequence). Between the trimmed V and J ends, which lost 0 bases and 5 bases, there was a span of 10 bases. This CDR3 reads CAWSVSRRETQYF. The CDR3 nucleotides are TGTGCCTGGAGTGTAAGCAGGCGGGAGACCCAGTACTTC.

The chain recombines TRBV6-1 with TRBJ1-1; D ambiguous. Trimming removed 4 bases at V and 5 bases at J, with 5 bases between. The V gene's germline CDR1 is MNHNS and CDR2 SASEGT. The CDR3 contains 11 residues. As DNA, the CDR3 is TGTGCCAGCAGTGGCGTTACTGAAGCTTTCTTT. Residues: CASSGVTEAFF.